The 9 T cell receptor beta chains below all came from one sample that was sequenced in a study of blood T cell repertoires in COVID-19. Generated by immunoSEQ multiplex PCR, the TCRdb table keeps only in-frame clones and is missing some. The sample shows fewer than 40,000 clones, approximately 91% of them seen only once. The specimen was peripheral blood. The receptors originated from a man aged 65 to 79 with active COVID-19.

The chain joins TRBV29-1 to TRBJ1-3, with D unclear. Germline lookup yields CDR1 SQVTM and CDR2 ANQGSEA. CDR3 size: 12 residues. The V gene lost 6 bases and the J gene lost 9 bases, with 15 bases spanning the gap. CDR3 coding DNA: TGCAGCGTAGACTACGGCTTTGGCACCATATATTTT. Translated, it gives CSVDYGFGTIYF.

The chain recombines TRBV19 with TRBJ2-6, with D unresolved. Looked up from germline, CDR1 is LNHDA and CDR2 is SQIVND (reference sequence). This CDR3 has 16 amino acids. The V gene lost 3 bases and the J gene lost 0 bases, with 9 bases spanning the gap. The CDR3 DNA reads TGTGCCAGTAGTATTGGCAGAAGCTCTGGGGCCAACGTCCTGACTTTC. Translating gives CASSIGRSSGANVLTF.

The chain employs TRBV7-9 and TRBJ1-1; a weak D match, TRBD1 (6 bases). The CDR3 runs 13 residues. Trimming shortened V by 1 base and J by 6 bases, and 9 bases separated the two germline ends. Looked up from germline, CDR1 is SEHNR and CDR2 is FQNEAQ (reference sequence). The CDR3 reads CASSLEGGAEAFF. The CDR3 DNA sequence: TGTGCCAGCAGCTTAGAAGGGGGGGCTGAAGCTTTCTTT.

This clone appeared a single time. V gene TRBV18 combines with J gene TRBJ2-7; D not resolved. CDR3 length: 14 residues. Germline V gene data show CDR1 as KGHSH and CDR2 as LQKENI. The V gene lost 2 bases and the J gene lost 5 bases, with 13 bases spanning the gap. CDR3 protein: CASSPSRHYHEQYF. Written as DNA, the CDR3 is TGTGCCAGCTCACCATCCCGCCACTACCACGAGCAGTACTTC.

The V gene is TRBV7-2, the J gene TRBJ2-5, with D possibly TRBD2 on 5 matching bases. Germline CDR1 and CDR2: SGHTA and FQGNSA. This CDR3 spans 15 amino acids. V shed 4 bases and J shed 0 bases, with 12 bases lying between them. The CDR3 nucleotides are TGTGCCAGCAGCTCTCGCCGGGAAAACCAAGAGACCCAGTACTTC. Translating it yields CASSSRRENQETQYF.

The CDR3 loop reads CASSGQGSGYTF. The DNA for the CDR3 is TGTGCCAGCAGTGGACAGGGGAGTGGCTACACCTTC. This chain joins TRBV6-2 or TRBV6-3 and TRBJ1-2; 9 bases fit TRBD1. CDR3 length equals 12 residues. With V trimmed by 5 bases and J by 7 bases, 2 bases remained unmatched. Germline V gene lookup returns CDR1 MNHEY and CDR2 SVGEGT.

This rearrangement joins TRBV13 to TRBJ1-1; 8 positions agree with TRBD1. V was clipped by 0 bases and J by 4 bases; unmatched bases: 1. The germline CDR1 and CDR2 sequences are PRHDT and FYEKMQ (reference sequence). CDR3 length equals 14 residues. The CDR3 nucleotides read TGTGCCAGCAGCTTAGGGACAGGGGTCACTGAAGCTTTCTTT. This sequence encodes CASSLGTGVTEAFF. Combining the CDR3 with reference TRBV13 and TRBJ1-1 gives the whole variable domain AAGVIQSPRHLIKEKRETATLKCYPIPRHDTVYWYQQGPGQDPQFLISFYEKMQSDKGSIPDRFSAQQFSDYHSELNMSSLELGDSALYFCASSLGTGVTEAFFGQGTRLTVV.

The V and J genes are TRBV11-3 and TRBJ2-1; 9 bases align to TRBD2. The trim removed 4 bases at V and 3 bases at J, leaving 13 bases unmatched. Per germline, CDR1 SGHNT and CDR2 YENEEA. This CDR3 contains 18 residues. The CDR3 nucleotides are TGTGCCAGCAGCTCCGGGGGCTATAGCGGGGGTCGCTACAATGAGCAGTTCTTC. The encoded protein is CASSSGGYSGGRYNEQFF. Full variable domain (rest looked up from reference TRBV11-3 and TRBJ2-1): EAGVVQSPRYKIIEKKQPVAFWCNPISGHNTLYWYLQNLGQGPELLIRYENEEAVDDSQLPKDRFSAERLKGVDSTLKIQPAELGDSAVYLCASSSGGYSGGRYNEQFFGPGTRLTVL.

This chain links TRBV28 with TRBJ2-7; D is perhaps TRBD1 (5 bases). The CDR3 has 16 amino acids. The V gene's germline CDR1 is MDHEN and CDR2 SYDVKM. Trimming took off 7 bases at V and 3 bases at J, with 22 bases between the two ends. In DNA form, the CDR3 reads TGTGCCAGCACCTCACCCCTGGGGCAGGGAAACTACGAGCAGTACTTC. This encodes CASTSPLGQGNYEQYF.